The rows below give T cell receptor beta chains drawn from one sample of a study of cytomegalovirus exposure and HLA in healthy donors. Clones were read by immunoSEQ multiplex PCR, and TCRdb kept only the in-frame ones, dropping some. The sample lists about 120,000 clones, roughly 9% seen once, with over 2.5% in the top ten. Input material: PBMCs. The receptors shown here come from a man aged 25-45 years in good health and CMV-seronegative. CDR3s leave out the opening cysteine and the closing phenylalanine or tryptophan.

cdr3_aa	v_call	j_call
ASSILIKGALDYGYT	TRBV21-1	TRBJ1-2
ASRGTGNEQY	TRBV6-5	TRBJ2-7
ASSPVGTGYGYT	TRBV18	TRBJ1-2
ASRNRERQPQH	TRBV2	TRBJ1-5
ASSLGPILGSVTGGAQTQY	TRBV13	TRBJ2-5
ASTPSLLSSYEQY	TRBV6-5	TRBJ2-7
ASSFTTSGGGEQF	TRBV7-2	TRBJ2-1
ASSGQDHQTQY	TRBV6-1	TRBJ2-5
ASSESRTGGEGNEQF	TRBV25-1	TRBJ2-1
ASSQDGTSTDTQY	TRBV4-3	TRBJ2-3
ASSSKRELHEQF	TRBV5-1	TRBJ2-1
AWARDRVEAGANVLT	TRBV30	TRBJ2-6
AWTRSGIYEQY	TRBV30	TRBJ2-7
ASSQDRGREKLF	TRBV5-1	TRBJ1-4
ASSQVGQGTDETQY	TRBV4-2	TRBJ2-5
ASRSGGALNTQY	TRBV7-2	TRBJ2-3
ASSFSRGQGNNEKLF	TRBV27	TRBJ1-4